The 21 T cell receptor beta chains given below trace back to one sample, sequenced in a study of cytomegalovirus exposure and HLA in healthy donors. The PCR was carried out with 60 Vbeta primers and 13 Jbeta primers. The data were produced by immunoSEQ multiplex PCR, yet TCRdb's version contains in-frame clones alone and is incomplete. The table records approximately 290,000 clones, 80% of them present only once. Sample: PBMCs. The source is a girl aged 2 to 10 in good health and CMV-seronegative.

The chain combines TRBV10-2 with TRBJ2-7; 8 bases fit TRBD2. This CDR3 has 16 amino acids. Germline V gene sequence: CDR1 WSHSY, CDR2 SAAADI. V shed 2 bases and J 4 bases; nucleotides not matched to a gene: 10. CDR3 in amino acids: CASSEGREGRSYEQYF. Written as DNA, the CDR3 is TGCGCCAGCAGTGAGGGACGGGAGGGCCGATCGTACGAGCAGTACTTC.

Here the CDR3 DNA reads TGTGCCAGCAGCCCGGGGACAGGGAAAAACTACGAGCAGTACTTC. Protein: CASSPGTGKNYEQYF. The chain has TRBV11-1 and TRBJ2-7; 9 nucleotides match TRBD1. The germline gives CDR1 SGHAT, CDR2 FQDESV (reference sequence). The CDR3 consists of 15 residues. Trimming cost V 5 bases and J 3 bases; bases outside gene matches: 8.

V and J are TRBV7-6 and TRBJ2-2; 7 positions agree with TRBD1. Germline V gene sequence: CDR1 SGHVS, CDR2 FNYEAQ. This CDR3 contains 14 residues. V was pared by 1 base and J by 6 bases, with 2 bases of the junction left unmatched. This CDR3 reads CASSLGGTAGELFF. The CDR3 DNA follows: TGTGCCAGCAGCTTAGGGGGGACAGCCGGGGAGCTGTTTTTT.

J is TRBJ2-1 and V is TRBV7-6; D uncertain. Germline CDR1 reads SGHVS; CDR2 reads FNYEAQ. The length of the CDR3 is 15 residues. Trimming took 5 bases from V and 7 from J, leaving 18 bases between them. CDR3 nucleotides: TGTGCCAGCAGCCGCCGGTACAGCAGAGAGAATGAGCAGTTCTTC. The encoded protein is CASSRRYSRENEQFF.

Only a few counts were recorded for this clone. The junction and the germline gene differ at one end; a read error may be behind it. The chain has TRBV2 and TRBJ1-1; 8 nucleotides line up with TRBD1. Germline-derived CDR1 and CDR2 are SNHLY and FYNNEI. The CDR3 totals 12 residues. The CDR3, as DNA: TGTACCAGCAGCGACAGGGGAACTGAAGCTTTCTTT. It codes for CTSSDRGTEAFF. The variable domain in full, completed from reference TRBV2 and TRBJ1-1, reads EPEVTQTPSHQVTQMGQEVILRCVPISNHLYFYWYRQILGQKVEFLVSFYNNEISEKSEIFDDQFSVERPDGSNFTLKIRSTKLEDSAMYFCTSSDRGTEAFFGQGTRLTVV.

The chain carries TRBV4-1 and TRBJ1-2; the match to TRBD1 covers 7 bases. This CDR3 comprises 17 residues. Trimming cost V 4 bases and J 0 bases; bases outside gene matches: 11. The germline V gene encodes CDR1 MGHRA and CDR2 YSYEKL. The CDR3 nucleotides read TGCGCCAGCAGCCGGACAGGCAATCTCCACCCTAACTATGGCTACACCTTC. Translation gives CASSRTGNLHPNYGYTF.

This clone came up once. The chain carries TRBV6-1 and TRBJ1-4; a weak D match, TRBD1 (6 bases). The V end lost 2 bases, the J end lost 2 bases, and 12 bases lay between the germline ends. Germline values: CDR1 MNHNS, CDR2 SASEGT. This CDR3 comprises 16 residues. CDR3 nucleotide sequence: TGTGCCAGCAGTGAATTGGCGGGGGCCACTAATGAAAAACTGTTTTTT. Encoded protein: CASSELAGATNEKLFF.

V is TRBV11-2 and J is TRBJ2-5, with D hard to call. The last part of the DNA fits TRBJ2-7 better; the J call may be wrong. The CDR3 extends over 13 amino acids. Germline CDR1 reads SGHAT; CDR2 reads FQNNGV. DNA of the CDR3: TGTGCCAGCAGCTCTACACGGAACTACGAGCAGTACTTC. It is translated as CASSSTRNYEQYF.

The J gene is TRBJ1-5, the V gene TRBV28; possibly TRBD1 for D (6 bases). The CDR3 runs 12 residues. Trimming cost V 10 bases and J 6 bases, with 13 bases left between them. Per the germline V gene, CDR1 is MDHEN and CDR2 is SYDVKM. CDR3 nucleotides: TGTGCCACCTTTACAGGGAGTCAGCCCCAGCATTTT. Amino acid sequence: CATFTGSQPQHF.

The V and J genes are TRBV9 and TRBJ2-3, with 11 bases that match TRBD2. The V segment lost 0 bases and the J segment 6 bases; nucleotides outside the gene matches: 0. This CDR3 contains 14 residues. Germline assignment: CDR1 SGDLS and CDR2 YYNGEE. CDR3 sequence reads: CASSVGLAGDTQYF. DNA for the CDR3: TGTGCCAGCAGCGTAGGACTAGCGGGGGATACGCAGTATTTT.

V and J are TRBV6-7 and TRBJ2-2; D is uncertain. TRBV6-7 is treated as an ORF (open reading frame) with a function not yet certain. V shed 11 bases and J shed 2 bases, with 6 bases lying between them. This CDR3 has 11 residues. The CDR3 here is CARVNTGELFF. The CDR3 coding sequence is TGTGCCCGGGTCAACACCGGGGAGCTGTTTTTT.

V is TRBV28 and J is TRBJ1-5; D remains ambiguous. Germline V gives CDR1 MDHEN, CDR2 SYDVKM. The CDR3 loop spans 15 amino acids. V lost 0 bases and J 0 bases, leaving 6 bases between the germline ends. The CDR3 DNA reads as TGTGCCAGCAGTTTATGGAGGGATAGCAATCAGCCCCAGCATTTT. Its protein is CASSLWRDSNQPQHF.

In regard to this clone: One end of the junction fails to match germline, which may point to a read error. This rearrangement joins TRBV7-9 to TRBJ1-1; tentatively, D is TRBD1 (6 bases). Germline V CDR1 and CDR2: SEHNR, FQNEAQ (reference sequence). This CDR3 has 12 residues. The CDR3 DNA reads as TGTGCCGGCAGCTTAGGGGCAGGGGACGCTTTCTTT. Amino acid sequence: CAGSLGAGDAFF.

For this clone: The sample contains more than one DNA sequence encoding this CDR3. The chain links TRBV6-1 to TRBJ1-5, with 7 bases lining up with TRBD1. Germline V gene sequence: CDR1 MNHNS, CDR2 SASEGT. V lost 1 base, J lost 3 bases, and 3 bases stayed unmatched. The CDR3 length is 15 residues. The CDR3 sequence: CASSEDRGPNQPQHF. CDR3 DNA sequence: TGTGCCAGCAGTGAAGACAGGGGACCCAATCAGCCCCAGCATTTT.

The rearrangement uses TRBV4-1 and TRBJ1-6, with D hard to call. CDR3 length: 17 amino acids. Germline V gives CDR1 MGHRA, CDR2 YSYEKL. Trimming stripped 5 bases from V and 0 bases from J, with 14 bases between. This CDR3 reads CASSGRSLSSYNSPLHF. CDR3 coding DNA: TGCGCCAGCAGCGGCAGGTCATTAAGCTCCTATAATTCACCCCTCCACTTT.

CDR3 sequence: CASSIEDQGNQPQHF. The CDR3 DNA follows: TGTGCCAGTAGTATAGAGGATCAGGGGAATCAGCCCCAGCATTTT. V is TRBV19 and J is TRBJ1-5; D may be TRBD1 (6 bases). V lost 0 bases and J 4 bases, leaving 10 bases between the germline ends. The CDR3 consists of 15 residues. Germline CDR1 reads LNHDA; CDR2 reads SQIVND (reference sequence).

This clone is a singleton in its sample. The chain carries TRBV2 and TRBJ2-2; 8 bases line up with TRBD2. The CDR3 sequence is 15 residues long. Germline assignment: CDR1 SNHLY and CDR2 FYNNEI. The ends lost 8 bases at V and 3 bases at J; junction bases unmatched: 8. In DNA form, the CDR3 reads TGTGCCAGCTTAAGAGCGGGGGACTACACCGGGGAGCTGTTTTTT. Encoded protein: CASLRAGDYTGELFF.

The V call is TRBV6-5, the J call TRBJ2-7; 9 nucleotides line up with TRBD1. Germline-derived CDR1 and CDR2 are MNHEY and SVGAGI. Trimming took 0 bases from V and 4 from J; bases not matched to a gene: 4. The CDR3 loop spans 15 amino acids. CDR3 loop: CASSYSTGGMYEQYF. The CDR3 DNA reads TGTGCCAGCAGTTACTCGACAGGGGGTATGTACGAGCAGTACTTC.

The chain couples TRBV28 to TRBJ2-1, with 9 bases lining up with TRBD2. Germline V gene data show CDR1 as MDHEN and CDR2 as SYDVKM. The V and J ends lost 10 bases and 3 bases, in that order; junction bases with no gene match: 22. The CDR3 is 19 amino acids. The CDR3, as DNA: TGTGCCACCCTACCATTGGGTAGCGGGGGCCCTTTTCTCTACAATGAGCAGTTCTTC. It yields the protein CATLPLGSGGPFLYNEQFF.

The V and J genes are TRBV13 and TRBJ2-5; TRBD2 matches 9 bases. Germline-derived CDR1 and CDR2 are PRHDT and FYEKMQ (reference sequence). The CDR3 sequence is 15 residues long. The V gene end was trimmed by 4 bases and the J gene end by 3 bases; junction bases not matched to a gene: 6. In DNA, the CDR3 is TGTGCCAGCAGCTCCGCGGGGGGGCAAAAAGAGACCCAGTACTTC. Its protein is CASSSAGGQKETQYF.

The J gene is TRBJ1-1, the V gene TRBV28; D perhaps matches TRBD1 (6 bases). The V end was cut by 5 bases, the J end by 4 bases, with 14 bases between. Germline CDR1 MDHEN, CDR2 SYDVKM. The CDR3 covers 14 residues. CDR3 residues: CASSVYRESTEAFF. The CDR3, as DNA: TGTGCCAGCAGTGTCTACAGGGAGAGCACTGAAGCTTTCTTT.